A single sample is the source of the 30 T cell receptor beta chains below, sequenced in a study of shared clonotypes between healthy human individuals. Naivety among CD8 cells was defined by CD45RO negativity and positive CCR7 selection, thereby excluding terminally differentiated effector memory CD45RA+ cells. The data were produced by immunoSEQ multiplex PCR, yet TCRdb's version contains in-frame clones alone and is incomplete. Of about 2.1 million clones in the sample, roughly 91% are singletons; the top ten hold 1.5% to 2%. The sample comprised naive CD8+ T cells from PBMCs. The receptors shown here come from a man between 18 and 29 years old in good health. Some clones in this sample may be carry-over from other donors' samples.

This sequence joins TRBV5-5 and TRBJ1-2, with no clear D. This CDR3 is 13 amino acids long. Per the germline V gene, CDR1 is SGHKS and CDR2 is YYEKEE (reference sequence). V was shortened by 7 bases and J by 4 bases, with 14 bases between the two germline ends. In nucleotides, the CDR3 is TGTGCCAGCCTTTCGCGAAAGACCTATGGCTACACCTTC. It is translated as CASLSRKTYGYTF.

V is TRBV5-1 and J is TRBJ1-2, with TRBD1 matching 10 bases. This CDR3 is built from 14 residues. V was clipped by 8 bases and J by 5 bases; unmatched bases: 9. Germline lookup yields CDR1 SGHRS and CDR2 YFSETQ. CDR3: CASSPLDRGYGYTF. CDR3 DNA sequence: TGCGCCAGTTCACCCCTGGACAGGGGGTATGGCTACACCTTC.

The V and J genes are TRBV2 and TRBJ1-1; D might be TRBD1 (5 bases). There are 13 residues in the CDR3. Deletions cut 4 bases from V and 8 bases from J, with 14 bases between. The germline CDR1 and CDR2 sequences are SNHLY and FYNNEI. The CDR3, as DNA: TGTGCCAGCAGTGCGGACACCTCTAGAGAAGCTTTCTTT. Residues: CASSADTSREAFF. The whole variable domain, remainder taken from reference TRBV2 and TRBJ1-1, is EPEVTQTPSHQVTQMGQEVILRCVPISNHLYFYWYRQILGQKVEFLVSFYNNEISEKSEIFDDQFSVERPDGSNFTLKIRSTKLEDSAMYFCASSADTSREAFFGQGTRLTVV.

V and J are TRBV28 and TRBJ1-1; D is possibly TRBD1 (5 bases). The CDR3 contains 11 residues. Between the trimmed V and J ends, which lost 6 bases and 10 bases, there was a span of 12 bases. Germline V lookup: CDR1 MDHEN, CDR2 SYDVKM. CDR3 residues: CASSGPGGAFF. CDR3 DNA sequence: TGTGCCAGCAGCGGACCCGGGGGAGCTTTCTTT.

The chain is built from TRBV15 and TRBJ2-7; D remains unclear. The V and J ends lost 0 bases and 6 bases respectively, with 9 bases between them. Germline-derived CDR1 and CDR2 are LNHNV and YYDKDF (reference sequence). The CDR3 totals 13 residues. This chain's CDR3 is CATSRDALSEQYF. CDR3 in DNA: TGTGCCACCAGCAGAGATGCACTCTCCGAGCAGTACTTC.

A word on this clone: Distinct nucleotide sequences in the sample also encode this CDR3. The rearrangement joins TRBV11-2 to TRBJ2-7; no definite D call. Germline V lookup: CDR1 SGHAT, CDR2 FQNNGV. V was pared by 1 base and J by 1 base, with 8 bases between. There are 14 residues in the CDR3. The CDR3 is CASSLAGDSYEQYF. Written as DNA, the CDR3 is TGTGCCAGCAGCTTAGCGGGTGATTCCTACGAGCAGTACTTC.

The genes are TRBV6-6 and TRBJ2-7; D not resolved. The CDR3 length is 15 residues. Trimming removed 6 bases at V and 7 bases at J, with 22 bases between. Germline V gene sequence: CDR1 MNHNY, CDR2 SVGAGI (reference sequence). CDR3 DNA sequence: TGTGCCAGCAGCCCGCTTGGGTCCCCCGGTACGGAGCAGTACTTC. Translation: CASSPLGSPGTEQYF.

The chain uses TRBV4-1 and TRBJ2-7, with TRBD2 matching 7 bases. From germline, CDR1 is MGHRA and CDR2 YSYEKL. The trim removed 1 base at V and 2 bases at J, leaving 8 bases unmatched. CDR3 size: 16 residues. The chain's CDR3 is CASSQGAGAPPYEQYF. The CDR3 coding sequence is TGCGCCAGCAGCCAAGGGGCGGGAGCCCCCCCCTACGAGCAGTACTTC.

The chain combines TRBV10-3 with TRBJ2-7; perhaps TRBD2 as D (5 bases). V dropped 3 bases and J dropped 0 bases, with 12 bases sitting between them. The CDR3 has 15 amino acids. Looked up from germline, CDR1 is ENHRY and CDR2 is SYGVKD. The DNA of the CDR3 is TGTGCCATCAGTGAATCTAGCAGTAACTCCTACGAGCAGTACTTC. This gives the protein CAISESSSNSYEQYF.

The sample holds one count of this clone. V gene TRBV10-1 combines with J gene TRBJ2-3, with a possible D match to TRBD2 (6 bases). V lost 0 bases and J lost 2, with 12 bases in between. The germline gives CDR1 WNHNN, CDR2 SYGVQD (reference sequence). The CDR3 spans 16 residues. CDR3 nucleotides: TGCGCCAGCAGTGAGTCGAACTGGGAGGACACAGATACGCAGTATTTT. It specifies CASSESNWEDTDTQYF.

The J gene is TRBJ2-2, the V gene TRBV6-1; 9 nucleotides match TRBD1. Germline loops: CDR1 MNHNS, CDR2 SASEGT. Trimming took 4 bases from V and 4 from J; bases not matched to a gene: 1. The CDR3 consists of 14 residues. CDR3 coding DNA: TGTGCCAGCAGTGCGGGACAGGGCACCGGGGAGCTGTTTTTT. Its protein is CASSAGQGTGELFF.

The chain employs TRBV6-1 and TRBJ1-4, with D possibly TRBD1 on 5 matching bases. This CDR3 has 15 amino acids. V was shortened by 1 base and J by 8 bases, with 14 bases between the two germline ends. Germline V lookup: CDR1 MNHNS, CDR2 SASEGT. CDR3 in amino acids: CASSEVWGGREKLFF. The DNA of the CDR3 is TGTGCCAGCAGTGAAGTTTGGGGCGGGAGAGAAAAACTGTTTTTT.

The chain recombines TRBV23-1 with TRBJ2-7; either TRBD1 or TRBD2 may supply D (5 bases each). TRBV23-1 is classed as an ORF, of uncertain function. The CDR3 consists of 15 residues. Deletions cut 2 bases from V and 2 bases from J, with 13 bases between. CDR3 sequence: CASSQGGSSTYEQYF. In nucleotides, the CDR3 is TGCGCCAGCAGTCAAGGGGGTTCGTCTACCTACGAGCAGTACTTC.

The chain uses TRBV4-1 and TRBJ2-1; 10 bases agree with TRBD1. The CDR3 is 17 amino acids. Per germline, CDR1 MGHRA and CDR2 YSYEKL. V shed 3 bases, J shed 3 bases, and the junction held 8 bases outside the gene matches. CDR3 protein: CASSHRVRDRGYNEQFF. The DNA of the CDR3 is TGCGCCAGCAGCCACAGAGTCCGGGACAGGGGCTACAATGAGCAGTTCTTC.

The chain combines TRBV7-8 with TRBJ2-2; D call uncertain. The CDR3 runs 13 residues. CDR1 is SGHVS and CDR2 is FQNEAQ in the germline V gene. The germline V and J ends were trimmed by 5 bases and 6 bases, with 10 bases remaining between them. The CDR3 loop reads CASSPRTAGELFF. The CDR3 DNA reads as TGTGCCAGCAGCCCCCGGACGGCCGGGGAGCTGTTTTTT.

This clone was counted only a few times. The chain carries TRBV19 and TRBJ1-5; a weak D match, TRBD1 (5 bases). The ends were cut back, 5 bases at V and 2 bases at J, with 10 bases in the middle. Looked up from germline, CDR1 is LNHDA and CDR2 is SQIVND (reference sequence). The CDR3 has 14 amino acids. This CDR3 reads CASSRGTGNQPQHF. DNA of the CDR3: TGTGCCAGTAGTCGGGGGACCGGCAATCAGCCCCAGCATTTT.

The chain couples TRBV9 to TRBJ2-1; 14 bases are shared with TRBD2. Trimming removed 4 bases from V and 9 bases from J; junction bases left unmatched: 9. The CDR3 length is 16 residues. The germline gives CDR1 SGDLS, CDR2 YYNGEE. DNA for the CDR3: TGTGCCAGCAGCACCAATCCGGGACTAGCGGGAGTTGAGCAGTTCTTC. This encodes CASSTNPGLAGVEQFF.

CDR3 loop: CASSYWETGTDEQYF. The DNA for the CDR3 is TGTGCCAGCAGTTACTGGGAGACAGGGACCGACGAGCAGTACTTC. This chain connects TRBV6-6 to TRBJ2-7; 7 positions match TRBD1. The CDR3 spans 15 residues. The J segment lost 5 bases and the V segment lost 1 base, leaving 8 bases of the junction unmatched. CDR1 and CDR2 from the germline V gene are MNHNY and SVGAGI (reference sequence).

CDR3 in amino acids: CASSPGTSAALEQYF. CDR3 coding DNA: TGTGCCAGCAGCCCAGGGACTAGCGCTGCTTTAGAGCAGTACTTC. V usage is TRBV7-6 and J usage is TRBJ2-7, with 10 bases fitting TRBD2. There are 15 residues in the CDR3. Germline CDR1 SGHVS, CDR2 FNYEAQ. V gave up 5 bases and J gave up 7 bases; unmatched junction bases: 11.

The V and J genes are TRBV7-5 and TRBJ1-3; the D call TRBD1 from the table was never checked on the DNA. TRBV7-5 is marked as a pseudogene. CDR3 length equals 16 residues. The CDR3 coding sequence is TGTGTCAGAAGCTGCGTGCAGGGAATAGGTGGAAACACCATATATTTT. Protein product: CVRSCVQGIGGNTIYF.

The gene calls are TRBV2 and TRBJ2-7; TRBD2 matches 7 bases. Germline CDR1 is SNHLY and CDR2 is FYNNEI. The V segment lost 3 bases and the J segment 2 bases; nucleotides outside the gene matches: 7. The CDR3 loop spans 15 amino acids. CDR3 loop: CASSDRAGVAYEQYF. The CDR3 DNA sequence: TGTGCCAGCAGTGATAGGGCGGGAGTCGCCTACGAGCAGTACTTC.

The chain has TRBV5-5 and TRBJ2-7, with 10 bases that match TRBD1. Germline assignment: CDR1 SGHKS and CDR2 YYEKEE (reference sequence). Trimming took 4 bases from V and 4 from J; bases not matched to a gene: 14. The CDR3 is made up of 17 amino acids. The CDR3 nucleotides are TGTGCCAGCAGCCACAACTGGAGCCGGGACAGGGGATACGAGCAGTACTTC. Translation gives CASSHNWSRDRGYEQYF.

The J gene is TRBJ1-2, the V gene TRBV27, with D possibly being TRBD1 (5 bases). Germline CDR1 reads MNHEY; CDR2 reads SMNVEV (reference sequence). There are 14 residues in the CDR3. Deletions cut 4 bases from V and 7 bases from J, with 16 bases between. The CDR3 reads CASSSMGRLSGYTF. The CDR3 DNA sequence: TGTGCCAGCAGTTCCATGGGACGATTATCTGGCTACACCTTC.

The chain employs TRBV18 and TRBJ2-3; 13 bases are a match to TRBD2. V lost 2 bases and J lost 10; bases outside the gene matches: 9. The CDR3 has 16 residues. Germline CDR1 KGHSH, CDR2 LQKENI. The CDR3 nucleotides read TGTGCCAGCTCACCAGTGTTGGGACTAGCGGGATTTGCGCAGTATTTT. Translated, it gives CASSPVLGLAGFAQYF.

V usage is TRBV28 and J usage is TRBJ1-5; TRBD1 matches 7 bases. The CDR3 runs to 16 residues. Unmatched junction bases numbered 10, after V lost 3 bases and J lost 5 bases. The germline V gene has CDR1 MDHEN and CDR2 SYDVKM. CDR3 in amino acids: CASSFLSDRADQPQHF. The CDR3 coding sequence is TGTGCCAGCAGTTTTCTGTCCGACAGGGCCGATCAGCCCCAGCATTTT.

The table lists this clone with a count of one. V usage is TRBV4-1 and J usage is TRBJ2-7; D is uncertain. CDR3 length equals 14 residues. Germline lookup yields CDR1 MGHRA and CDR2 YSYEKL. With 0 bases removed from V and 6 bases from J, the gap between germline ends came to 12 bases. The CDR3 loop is CASSQDPAHLEQYF. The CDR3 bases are TGCGCCAGCAGCCAAGATCCGGCCCACCTCGAGCAGTACTTC.

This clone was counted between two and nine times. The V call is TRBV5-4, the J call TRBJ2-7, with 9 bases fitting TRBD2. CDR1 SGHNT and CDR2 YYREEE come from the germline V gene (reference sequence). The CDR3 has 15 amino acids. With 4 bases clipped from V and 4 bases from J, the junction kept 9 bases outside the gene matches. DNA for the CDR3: TGTGCCAGCAGCGAAGTAGCGGGAGTGCGGTACGAGCAGTACTTC. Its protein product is CASSEVAGVRYEQYF.

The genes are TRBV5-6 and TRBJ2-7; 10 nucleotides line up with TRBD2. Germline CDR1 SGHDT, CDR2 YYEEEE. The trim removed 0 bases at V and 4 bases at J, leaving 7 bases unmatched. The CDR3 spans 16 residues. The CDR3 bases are TGTGCCAGCAGCTTGGCCCCTAGCGGGAGTTTGTACGAGCAGTACTTC. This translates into CASSLAPSGSLYEQYF.

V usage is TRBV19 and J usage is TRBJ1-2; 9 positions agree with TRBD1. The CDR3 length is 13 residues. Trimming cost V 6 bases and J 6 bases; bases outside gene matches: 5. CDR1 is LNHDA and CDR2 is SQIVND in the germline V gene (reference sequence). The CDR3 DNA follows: TGTGCCAGTAGAACGGGACAGGGAGATGGCTACACCTTC. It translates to CASRTGQGDGYTF.

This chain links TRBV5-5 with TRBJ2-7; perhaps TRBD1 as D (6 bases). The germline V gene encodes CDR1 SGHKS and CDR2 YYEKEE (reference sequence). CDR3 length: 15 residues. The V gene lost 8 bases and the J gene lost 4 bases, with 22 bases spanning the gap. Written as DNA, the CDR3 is TGTGCCAGACAGATTCTAGCAGGGGCAAATTACGAGCAGTACTTC. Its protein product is CARQILAGANYEQYF.